The entry below gives a single T cell receptor beta chain sequence along with its context. The antigen remains unidentified. The sample comes from a study of cytomegalovirus exposure and HLA in healthy donors. Study-wide results and limits: Analyses of presence and absence presupposed an approximately uniform sequencing depth across donors.

The PCR had 60 Vbeta and 13 Jbeta primers. TCRdb's copy holds only in-frame clones and misses some; the assay was immunoSEQ multiplex PCR. The listing contains some 160,000 clones. The sequencing input was PBMCs. This receptor was taken from a man aged 30 to 39 in good health and CMV-seronegative.

CDR3 residues: CASSEQSIGTSGVDTQYF. The CDR3 coding sequence is TGTGCCAGCAGTGAACAGTCTATAGGGACTAGCGGGGTAGATACGCAGTATTTT. This sequence joins TRBV6-1 and TRBJ2-3; 13 bases align to TRBD2. The CDR3 length is 18 residues. Germline V gives CDR1 MNHNS, CDR2 SASEGT. J was trimmed by 5 bases and V by 2 bases; bases with no gene match: 10.